These T cell receptor beta chains were read from a single sample in a study of blood T cell repertoires in COVID-19. TCRdb keeps only in-frame clones here, not all; method: immunoSEQ multiplex PCR. The sample carries about 210,000 clones, more than 85% recorded once. Source material: PBMCs or T cells enriched from blood (not recorded which). Receptors originate from a woman in her 40s in a cohort exposed to, infected with or recovered from COVID-19 (not recorded which). The conserved cysteine and the conserved F or W are not part of the CDR3 here. Fields, in order: CDR3 protein, clone size, V gene. Rows give clone size only sometimes, using once, few, many, or a class for an expanded clone.

AISAAGSYEQY	-	TRBV10-3
ASSLAGTSSYEQY	-	TRBV7-2
SDGDRGGLACYGYT	-	TRBV29-1
ASSITGNQPQH	-	TRBV19
ASSWGTGGTEQF	-	TRBV5-6
ASSELGAEGGNTIY	-	TRBV6-1
ASSYSQQDYGYT	-	TRBV6-2/TRBV6-3
ASSGQGATYEQY	-	TRBV10-2
ASSPEPGLYTSTDTQY	-	TRBV5-4
ASSYSDSRVDTQY	-	TRBV6-2/TRBV6-3
ASSGVYPYEQY	once	TRBV12-3/TRBV12-4
ASSQELASGTDTQY	few	TRBV4-1
ASRTRAGGPEETQY	-	TRBV2
AISHRDINEQF	-	TRBV10-3
ASSLSGTGGNNEQF	-	TRBV4-1
ASSRPGQGVYPQH	few	TRBV5-1
ASSESVRNVNTIY	-	TRBV10-2
ASRQGNTEAF	-	TRBV12-3/TRBV12-4
SVDIQGLRETQY	-	TRBV29-1
ASSYSRGMAEAF	-	TRBV6-5
ASSQWSEDEQF	-	TRBV4-3
ASSQVFPFRERGETQY	-	TRBV3-1/TRBV3-2
ASSSRSGANVLT	-	TRBV27
ASGVGQPQH	-	TRBV9
ASRGGDVSNQPQH	-	TRBV28
ASSSRDRYEQY	few	TRBV19
ASIDLESGELF	-	TRBV25-1
ASSFGQGAGGIQY	-	TRBV7-9
ASSPRGGGDTGELF	-	TRBV7-9
ASSQGTGAYSNQPQH	-	TRBV3-1/TRBV3-2
ASSLSAGGFTDTQY	-	TRBV5-1
ASSPRTGGSGGYT	-	TRBV14
ASSNRRPGSSYNSPLH	once	TRBV19
ASSITGTASYEQY	-	TRBV19
ASSVGTANTEAF	few	TRBV9
ASSFLGDYHEAF	-	TRBV11-2
ASSQKDRNTEAF	-	TRBV4-2
ASTPPGSYGYT	-	TRBV28
ASSQDFRGWDQPQH	-	TRBV3-1/TRBV3-2
ASSQEGQGALEAF	-	TRBV4-1
ASSHSRDRDINEKLF	-	TRBV3-1/TRBV3-2
ASSQSRQGDTGELF	once	TRBV23-1
AWSVQMYSGNTIY	-	TRBV30
ASSTAGGPGNEQF	-	TRBV28
ASTWGGHYPGELF	few	TRBV6-5
ASSFWGVAYEQY	-	TRBV6-2/TRBV6-3
AWGEGGTEAF	-	TRBV30
ASSYSIAADTQY	-	TRBV6-5
ASSVPGLAGSRELF	once	TRBV5-4